The entry that follows covers one T cell receptor (beta chain) sequence. These data are taken from a study of esophageal squamous cell carcinoma under preoperative chemotherapy. The V gene's germline CDR1 is KGHDR and CDR2 SFDVKD. CDR3 length equals 12 residues. V was shortened by 9 bases and J by 5 bases, with 9 bases between the two germline ends. Using its own MiXCR run on the PCR reads, TCRdb lists one record per CDR3 protein. The data hold roughly 32,000 distinct CDR3 sequences, with roughly 50% observed a single time. Sample time point: before preoperative PTX-NDP chemotherapy. This sample was gathered from a patient given preoperative chemotherapy. This chain connects TRBV24-1 to TRBJ2-2; D may match TRBD1 or TRBD2 (5 bases each). The receptor's source is a human donor with esophageal squamous cell carcinoma. The donor label of this sample is uncertain. Here the CDR3 reads CATGTGTGELFF. As DNA, the CDR3 is TGTGCCACCGGGACCGGGACCGGGGAGCTGTTTTTT.